This T cell receptor beta chain was found in a study of shared clonotypes between healthy human individuals. The CDR3 has 18 residues. Germline values: CDR1 PRHDT, CDR2 FYEKMQ (reference sequence). J was trimmed by 0 bases and V by 6 bases; bases with no gene match: 13. Only in-frame clones appear in the TCRdb table, and some are missing; sequencing was by immunoSEQ multiplex PCR. The profile covers roughly 660,000 clones, with about nine tenths appearing a single time and approximately 35% taken by the ten largest. The specimen was memory CD8+ T cells from PBMCs. As to subset: CD45RO+ cells pooled with CCR7-negative TemRA cells. The TCR comes from a man aged 18 to 30 in good health. Some clones in this sample may be carry-over from other donors' samples. The chain combines TRBV13 with TRBJ2-3, with 9 nucleotides matching TRBD2. The CDR3 loop reads CASRATGTSFPSTDTQYF. DNA for the CDR3: TGTGCCAGCAGAGCTACCGGGACTAGCTTTCCTAGCACAGATACGCAGTATTTT. The whole variable domain, filled in from reference TRBV13 and TRBJ2-3, reads AAGVIQSPRHLIKEKRETATLKCYPIPRHDTVYWYQQGPGQDPQFLISFYEKMQSDKGSIPDRFSAQQFSDYHSELNMSSLELGDSALYFCASRATGTSFPSTDTQYFGPGTRLTVL.